This TCR beta chain was sequenced for a study of blood T cell repertoires in COVID-19. Looking at the study overall: The United States, Italy and Spain were the sources of the acute and convalescent COVID-19 samples. PBMCs, B-cell-depleted T cells, or T cells were the source of the cDNA or gDNA that made up the material.

Using immunoSEQ multiplex PCR, the repertoire was profiled, and TCRdb retains in-frame clones only, with some absent. Of around 180,000 clones in the sample, approximately 80% were seen once. The CDR3 sequence is 13 residues long. The germline gives CDR1 SGHTA, CDR2 FQGNSA. V shed 5 bases and J shed 4 bases, with 11 bases lying between them. The rearrangement joins TRBV7-2 to TRBJ1-2; D is undetermined. The sample consisted of peripheral blood. The source is a human donor in a cohort sampled during active COVID-19. The CDR3 coding sequence is TGTGCCAGCAGCGCGGGCGCAGGCTATGGCTACACCTTC. It translates to CASSAGAGYGYTF.